A selection of T cell receptor beta chains follows, all from one sample in a study of shared clonotypes between healthy human individuals. The table came from immunoSEQ multiplex PCR; TCRdb's copy has only in-frame clones and leaves some out. Of some 2.3 million clones in the sample, more than 85% were seen once. The sample was naive CD4+ T cells from PBMCs. The receptors derive from a man between 18 and 35 years old in good health. Some clones in this sample may be carry-over from other donors' samples. CDR3s include the opening cysteine and the closing phenylalanine or tryptophan. The order of the fields is V gene, clone size, D gene, J gene, CDR3 protein, CDR3 DNA. The D gene is left open where the match is weak. The size entry is marked missing in some rows and otherwise reads once, few, many or a size class.

v_gene: TRBV5-4
abundance: NA
d_gene: TRBD2
j_gene: TRBJ2-4
CDR3aa: CASSTPREGEGNIQYF
CDR3nt: TGTGCCAGCAGCACGCCGCGGGAGGGGGAGGGAAACATTCAGTACTTC

v_gene: TRBV7-9
abundance: NA
d_gene: NA
j_gene: TRBJ1-2
CDR3aa: CASSPGHFNYGYTF
CDR3nt: TGTGCCAGCAGCCCAGGACACTTTAACTATGGCTACACCTTC

v_gene: TRBV7-2
abundance: NA
d_gene: NA
j_gene: TRBJ2-5
CDR3aa: CASSLGLNMETQYF
CDR3nt: TGTGCCAGCAGCTTGGGACTGAACATGGAGACCCAGTACTTC

v_gene: TRBV19
abundance: NA
d_gene: NA
j_gene: TRBJ2-1
CDR3aa: CASRDRASFNEQFF
CDR3nt: TGTGCCAGTAGGGACCGGGCCTCATTCAATGAGCAGTTCTTC

v_gene: TRBV9
abundance: NA
d_gene: NA
j_gene: TRBJ2-5
CDR3aa: CASSTETDYQETQYF
CDR3nt: TGTGCCAGCAGCACCGAGACGGACTACCAAGAGACCCAGTACTTC

v_gene: TRBV18
abundance: NA
d_gene: TRBD1
j_gene: TRBJ1-4
CDR3aa: CASSRQTGVREKLFF
CDR3nt: TGTGCCAGCTCACGGCAAACAGGGGTCCGTGAAAAACTGTTTTTT

v_gene: TRBV5-1
abundance: NA
d_gene: TRBD1
j_gene: TRBJ2-5
CDR3aa: CASSLAGTDEETQYF
CDR3nt: TGCGCCAGCAGCTTGGCCGGGACAGACGAAGAGACCCAGTACTTC

v_gene: TRBV30
abundance: NA
d_gene: TRBD1
j_gene: TRBJ2-6
CDR3aa: CAWSRDRVGANVLTF
CDR3nt: TGTGCCTGGAGTCGAGACAGGGTTGGGGCCAACGTCCTGACTTTC

v_gene: TRBV9
abundance: NA
d_gene: TRBD1
j_gene: TRBJ1-2
CDR3aa: CASSVGSGQNYGYTF
CDR3nt: TGTGCCAGCAGCGTAGGGTCGGGACAGAACTATGGCTACACCTTC

v_gene: TRBV5-1
abundance: NA
d_gene: TRBD1
j_gene: TRBJ2-3
CDR3aa: CASSPAGQGGTDTQYF
CDR3nt: TGCGCCAGCAGCCCGGCAGGGCAGGGGGGCACAGATACGCAGTATTTT

v_gene: TRBV19
abundance: once
d_gene: TRBD2
j_gene: TRBJ2-7
CDR3aa: CASSRGLAGRSYEQYF
CDR3nt: TGTGCCAGTAGTAGGGGACTAGCGGGACGATCCTACGAGCAGTACTTC

v_gene: TRBV5-1
abundance: NA
d_gene: NA
j_gene: TRBJ1-3
CDR3aa: CASSLGQLGNTIYF
CDR3nt: TGCGCCAGCAGCTTGGGCCAGCTTGGAAACACCATATATTTT

v_gene: TRBV5-6
abundance: NA
d_gene: NA
j_gene: TRBJ1-5
CDR3aa: CASSLKGIGQPQHF
CDR3nt: TGTGCCAGCAGCTTGAAGGGAATCGGTCAGCCCCAGCATTTT

v_gene: TRBV7-2
abundance: NA
d_gene: NA
j_gene: TRBJ2-3
CDR3aa: CASSLWGSSGDTQYF
CDR3nt: TGTGCCAGCAGCTTATGGGGGAGTAGCGGAGATACGCAGTATTTT

v_gene: TRBV19
abundance: NA
d_gene: NA
j_gene: TRBJ1-2
CDR3aa: CASTQRGGGDYGYTF
CDR3nt: TGTGCCAGTACCCAAAGGGGTGGCGGAGATTACGGCTACACCTTC

v_gene: TRBV5-7
abundance: NA
d_gene: NA
j_gene: TRBJ1-1
CDR3aa: CASSLGRQQSGQAFF
CDR3nt: TGTGCCAGCAGCTTGGGGAGACAGCAGTCCGGGCAAGCTTTCTTT

v_gene: TRBV28
abundance: once
d_gene: TRBD1
j_gene: TRBJ1-5
CDR3aa: CASTYGTGQGQPQHF
CDR3nt: TGTGCCAGCACTTATGGGACGGGACAGGGACAGCCCCAGCATTTT

v_gene: TRBV2
abundance: NA
d_gene: NA
j_gene: TRBJ1-1
CDR3aa: CASTGVADTEAFF
CDR3nt: TGTGCCAGCACGGGGGTTGCCGACACTGAAGCTTTCTTT

v_gene: TRBV29-1
abundance: once
d_gene: TRBD2
j_gene: TRBJ2-1
CDR3aa: CSVEELAANNEQFF
CDR3nt: TGCAGCGTTGAAGAGCTAGCGGCAAACAATGAGCAGTTCTTC

v_gene: TRBV7-2
abundance: NA
d_gene: TRBD2
j_gene: TRBJ2-1
CDR3aa: CASTPGLAASSYNEQFF
CDR3nt: TGTGCCAGCACCCCGGGACTAGCGGCCTCCTCCTACAATGAGCAGTTCTTC

v_gene: TRBV28
abundance: NA
d_gene: NA
j_gene: TRBJ2-7
CDR3aa: CASSFDWSSYEQYF
CDR3nt: TGTGCCAGCAGTTTTGACTGGAGCTCCTACGAGCAGTACTTC

v_gene: TRBV15
abundance: NA
d_gene: NA
j_gene: TRBJ2-7
CDR3aa: CATSRQGSYEQYF
CDR3nt: TGTGCCACCAGCAGACAGGGCTCCTACGAGCAGTACTTC

v_gene: TRBV2
abundance: NA
d_gene: TRBD1
j_gene: TRBJ1-2
CDR3aa: CASRDRGRGGYTF
CDR3nt: TGTGCCAGCAGGGACAGGGGCCGGGGAGGCTACACCTTC

v_gene: TRBV6-5
abundance: NA
d_gene: NA
j_gene: TRBJ1-2
CDR3aa: CASSSSATNYGYTF
CDR3nt: TGTGCCAGCAGTTCGTCCGCCACTAACTATGGCTACACCTTC

v_gene: TRBV4-2
abundance: NA
d_gene: TRBD2
j_gene: TRBJ2-4
CDR3aa: CASSRAESGATKNIQYF
CDR3nt: TGTGCCAGCAGCCGAGCAGAAAGCGGGGCCACCAAAAACATTCAGTACTTC

v_gene: TRBV28
abundance: NA
d_gene: NA
j_gene: TRBJ2-3
CDR3aa: CASSLGVVADTQYF
CDR3nt: TGTGCCAGCAGTTTAGGGGTGGTGGCAGATACGCAGTATTTT

v_gene: TRBV7-2
abundance: NA
d_gene: NA
j_gene: TRBJ1-2
CDR3aa: CASSLVSRRDGYTF
CDR3nt: TGTGCCAGCAGCTTAGTGAGTCGTCGCGATGGCTACACCTTC

v_gene: TRBV2
abundance: NA
d_gene: NA
j_gene: TRBJ2-7
CDR3aa: CASRGSTYEQYF
CDR3nt: TGTGCCAGCAGGGGTTCCACCTACGAGCAGTACTTC

v_gene: TRBV5-1
abundance: NA
d_gene: NA
j_gene: TRBJ2-7
CDR3aa: CASRPQGSSSYEQYF
CDR3nt: TGCGCCAGCAGACCACAGGGTAGTAGTTCCTACGAGCAGTACTTC

v_gene: TRBV6-5
abundance: NA
d_gene: TRBD1
j_gene: TRBJ2-7
CDR3aa: CASRQGLEQYF
CDR3nt: TGTGCCAGCCGACAGGGATTGGAGCAGTACTTC

v_gene: TRBV18
abundance: once
d_gene: TRBD1
j_gene: TRBJ1-4
CDR3aa: CASSLQGAGEKLFF
CDR3nt: TGTGCCAGCTCCCTACAGGGGGCGGGTGAAAAACTGTTTTTT

v_gene: TRBV7-3
abundance: NA
d_gene: TRBD2
j_gene: TRBJ2-3
CDR3aa: CASSLSLAGSTDTQYF
CDR3nt: TGTGCCAGCAGCCTCTCACTAGCGGGGAGCACAGATACGCAGTATTTT

v_gene: TRBV30
abundance: once
d_gene: NA
j_gene: TRBJ1-3
CDR3aa: CAWSAGGNTIYF
CDR3nt: TGTGCCTGGAGTGCAGGAGGAAACACCATATATTTT

v_gene: TRBV5-1
abundance: NA
d_gene: TRBD1
j_gene: TRBJ2-7
CDR3aa: CASSFGTGGAYEQYF
CDR3nt: TGCGCCAGCAGCTTTGGGACAGGGGGCGCCTACGAGCAGTACTTC

v_gene: TRBV7-9
abundance: once
d_gene: NA
j_gene: TRBJ1-5
CDR3aa: CASSSGGSSARNQPQHF
CDR3nt: TGTGCCAGCAGCTCCGGGGGCAGCTCGGCCCGCAATCAGCCCCAGCATTTT

v_gene: TRBV18
abundance: few
d_gene: TRBD1
j_gene: TRBJ1-5
CDR3aa: CASSPIGTGLNQPQHF
CDR3nt: TGTGCCAGCTCACCAATCGGGACAGGTCTTAATCAGCCCCAGCATTTT

v_gene: TRBV5-1
abundance: NA
d_gene: TRBD1
j_gene: TRBJ1-1
CDR3aa: CASSIEGTVNTEAFF
CDR3nt: TGCGCCAGCAGCATTGAGGGGACAGTGAACACTGAAGCTTTCTTT

v_gene: TRBV11-3
abundance: NA
d_gene: TRBD2
j_gene: TRBJ2-1
CDR3aa: CASSAGLAGNNEQFF
CDR3nt: TGTGCCAGCAGCGCGGGGCTAGCGGGGAACAATGAGCAGTTCTTC

v_gene: TRBV11-3
abundance: NA
d_gene: NA
j_gene: TRBJ1-1
CDR3aa: CASSLLGNTEAFF
CDR3nt: TGTGCCAGCAGCTTATTAGGGAACACTGAAGCTTTCTTT

v_gene: TRBV6-1
abundance: NA
d_gene: NA
j_gene: TRBJ1-5
CDR3aa: CASSANQPQHF
CDR3nt: TGTGCCAGCAGTGCCAATCAGCCCCAGCATTTT

v_gene: TRBV7-2
abundance: NA
d_gene: NA
j_gene: TRBJ2-1
CDR3aa: CASSLAPMGQFF
CDR3nt: TGTGCCAGCAGCTTAGCCCCAATGGGGCAGTTCTTC

v_gene: TRBV28
abundance: NA
d_gene: NA
j_gene: TRBJ2-7
CDR3aa: CASSDGGRYEQYF
CDR3nt: TGTGCCAGCAGTGACGGTGGAAGGTACGAGCAGTACTTC

v_gene: TRBV27
abundance: NA
d_gene: TRBD2
j_gene: TRBJ2-3
CDR3aa: CASSLSASGRATDTQYF
CDR3nt: TGTGCCAGCAGTTTAAGCGCTAGCGGGAGGGCCACAGATACGCAGTATTTT

v_gene: TRBV30
abundance: NA
d_gene: NA
j_gene: TRBJ1-2
CDR3aa: CAWSVMALRAGYTF
CDR3nt: TGTGCCTGGAGTGTAATGGCTCTTAGGGCTGGCTACACCTTC

v_gene: TRBV28
abundance: NA
d_gene: NA
j_gene: TRBJ2-7
CDR3aa: CASSLSAGYGQYF
CDR3nt: TGTGCCAGCAGTTTATCGGCGGGCTATGGGCAGTACTTC

v_gene: TRBV6-5
abundance: NA
d_gene: NA
j_gene: TRBJ2-7
CDR3aa: CASSLNRAGVEQYF
CDR3nt: TGTGCCAGCAGTTTGAACAGGGCAGGGGTCGAGCAGTACTTC

v_gene: TRBV25-1
abundance: NA
d_gene: NA
j_gene: TRBJ2-1
CDR3aa: CASRENLEEQFF
CDR3nt: TGTGCCAGCAGGGAGAACCTCGAGGAGCAGTTCTTC

v_gene: TRBV7-3
abundance: NA
d_gene: NA
j_gene: TRBJ1-1
CDR3aa: CASSSRLNTEAFF
CDR3nt: TGTGCCAGCAGCTCCAGACTGAACACTGAAGCTTTCTTT

v_gene: TRBV5-1
abundance: NA
d_gene: NA
j_gene: TRBJ2-1
CDR3aa: CASSLTGVTYNEQFF
CDR3nt: TGCGCCAGCAGCTTAACTGGCGTAACCTACAATGAGCAGTTCTTC

v_gene: TRBV7-2
abundance: NA
d_gene: TRBD2
j_gene: TRBJ2-1
CDR3aa: CASSPDAGGTHGGEQFF
CDR3nt: TGTGCCAGCAGCCCAGACGCGGGAGGTACTCACGGGGGTGAGCAGTTCTTC

v_gene: TRBV5-4
abundance: once
d_gene: NA
j_gene: TRBJ2-3
CDR3aa: CASSVGNGVTDTQYF
CDR3nt: TGTGCCAGCAGTGTTGGGAACGGGGTCACAGATACGCAGTATTTT

v_gene: TRBV10-2
abundance: NA
d_gene: NA
j_gene: TRBJ1-2
CDR3aa: CASRPTDPYGYTF
CDR3nt: TGCGCCTCGAGACCGACAGACCCCTATGGCTACACCTTC

v_gene: TRBV7-3
abundance: NA
d_gene: NA
j_gene: TRBJ2-1
CDR3aa: CASSLTRGNEQFF
CDR3nt: TGTGCCAGCAGCTTAACGAGAGGGAATGAGCAGTTCTTC